The clone carrying this TCR beta chain is labeled medium-sized. Its antigen remains unknown. BIOMED2 TRB-A/B primer pools were used in multiplex TRB PCR. TCRdb analysed the multiplex PCR reads with MiXCR anew, one entry per CDR3 protein. The table shows approximately 11,000 distinct CDR3 sequences, with 30% occurring only once. The sample is drawn from a study of T and B cells in COVID-19 patients. This CDR3 is 12 amino acids long. The V end was cut by 10 bases, the J end by 5 bases, with 14 bases between. CDR1 and CDR2 (germline): LNHDA, SQIVND (reference sequence). The study's findings and limits: Clonality of TRB repertoires was high in active COVID-19; recovery brought above-healthy diversity and richness.

Blood genomic DNA input for TRB amplification was roughly 250-550 ng. This chain links TRBV19 with TRBJ2-5; tentatively, D is TRBD1 (6 bases). Sequencing was done on a sample of blood. The sequence was collected from a human donor who had recovered from COVID-19. The CDR3 region is CATRQAGETQYF. Written as DNA, the CDR3 is TGTGCCACCAGACAGGCCGGCGAGACCCAGTACTTC. Drawing the rest from reference TRBV19 and TRBJ2-5, the complete variable domain is DGGITQSPKYLFRKEGQNVTLSCEQNLNHDAMYWYRQDPGQGLRLIYYSQIVNDFQKGDIAEGYSVSREKKESFPLTVTSAQKNPTAFYLCATRQAGETQYFGPGTRLLVL.